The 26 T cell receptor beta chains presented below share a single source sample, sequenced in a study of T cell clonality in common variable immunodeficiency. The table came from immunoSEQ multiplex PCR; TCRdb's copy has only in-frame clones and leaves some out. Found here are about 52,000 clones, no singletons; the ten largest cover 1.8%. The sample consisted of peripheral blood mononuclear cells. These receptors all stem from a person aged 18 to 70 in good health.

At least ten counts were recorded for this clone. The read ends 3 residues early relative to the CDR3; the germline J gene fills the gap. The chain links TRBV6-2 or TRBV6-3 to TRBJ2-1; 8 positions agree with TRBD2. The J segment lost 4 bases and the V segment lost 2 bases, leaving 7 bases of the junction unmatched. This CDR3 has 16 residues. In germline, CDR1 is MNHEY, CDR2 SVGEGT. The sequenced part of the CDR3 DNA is TGTGCCAGCAGTTACAGGCTGGCGGGGGGATACAATGAG. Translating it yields CASSYRLAGGYNE. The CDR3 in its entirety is CASSYRLAGGYNEQFF.

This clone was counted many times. CDR3 DNA (partial): TGCGCCAGCAGCTTACGCGGGGGGCCGAGCTCCTACAATGAG. Amino acids: CASSLRGGPSSYNE. The entire CDR3 protein reads CASSLRGGPSSYNEQFF. This chain joins TRBV5-1 and TRBJ2-1; 8 nucleotides match TRBD2. Read data end 3 residues before the CDR3 end; the end is taken from the germline J gene. Germline V gene sequence: CDR1 SGHRS, CDR2 YFSETQ. The ends lost 2 bases at V and 0 bases at J; junction bases unmatched: 7. The CDR3 runs to 17 residues.

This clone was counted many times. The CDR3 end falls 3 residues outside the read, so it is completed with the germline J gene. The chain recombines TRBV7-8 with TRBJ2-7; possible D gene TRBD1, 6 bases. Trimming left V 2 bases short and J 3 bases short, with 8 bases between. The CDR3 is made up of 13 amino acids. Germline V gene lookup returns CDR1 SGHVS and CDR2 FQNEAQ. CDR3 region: CASSLSDSYEQYF. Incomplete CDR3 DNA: TGTGCCAGCAGCTTATCGGACAGCTACGAG.

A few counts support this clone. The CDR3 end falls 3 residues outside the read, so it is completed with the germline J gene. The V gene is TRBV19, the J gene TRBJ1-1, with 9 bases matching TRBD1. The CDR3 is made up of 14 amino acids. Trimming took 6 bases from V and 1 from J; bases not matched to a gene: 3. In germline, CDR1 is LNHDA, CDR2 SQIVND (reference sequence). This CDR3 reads CASSPQGANTEAFF. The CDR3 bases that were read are TGTGCCAGTAGCCCACAGGGGGCGAACACTGAA.

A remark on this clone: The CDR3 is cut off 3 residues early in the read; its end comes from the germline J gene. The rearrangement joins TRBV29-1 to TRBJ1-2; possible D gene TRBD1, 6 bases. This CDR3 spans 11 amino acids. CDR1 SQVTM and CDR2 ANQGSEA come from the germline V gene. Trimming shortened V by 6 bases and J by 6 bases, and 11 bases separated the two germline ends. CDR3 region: CSVRGHHGYTF. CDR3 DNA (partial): TGCAGCGTCAGGGGACACCATGGC.

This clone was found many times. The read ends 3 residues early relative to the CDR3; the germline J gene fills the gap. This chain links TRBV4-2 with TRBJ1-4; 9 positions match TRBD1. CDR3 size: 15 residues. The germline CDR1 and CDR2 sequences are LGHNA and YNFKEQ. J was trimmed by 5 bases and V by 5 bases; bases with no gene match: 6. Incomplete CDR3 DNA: TGTGCCAGCAGCGAACAGGGGGCTACGAATGAAAAA. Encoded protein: CASSEQGATNEK. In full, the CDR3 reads CASSEQGATNEKLFF.

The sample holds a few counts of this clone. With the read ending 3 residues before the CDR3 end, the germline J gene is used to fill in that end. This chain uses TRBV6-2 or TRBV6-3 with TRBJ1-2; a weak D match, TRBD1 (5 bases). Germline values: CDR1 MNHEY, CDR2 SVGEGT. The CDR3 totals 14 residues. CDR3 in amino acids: CASSYGTSGYDYTF. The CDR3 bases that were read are TGTGCCAGCAGTTACGGGACTAGCGGGTACGAC.

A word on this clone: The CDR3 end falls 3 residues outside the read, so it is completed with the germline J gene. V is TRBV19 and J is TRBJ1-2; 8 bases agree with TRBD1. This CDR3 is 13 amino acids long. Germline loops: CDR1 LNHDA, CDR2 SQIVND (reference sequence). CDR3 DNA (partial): TGTGCCAGTAGTGTGGACAGGGCCTCCGAC. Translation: CASSVDRASD. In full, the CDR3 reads CASSVDRASDYTF.

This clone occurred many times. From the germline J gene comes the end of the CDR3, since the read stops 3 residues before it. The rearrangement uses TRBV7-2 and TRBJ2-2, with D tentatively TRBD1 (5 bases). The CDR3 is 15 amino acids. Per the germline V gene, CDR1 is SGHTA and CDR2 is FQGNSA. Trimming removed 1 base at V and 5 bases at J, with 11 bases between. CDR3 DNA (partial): TGTGCCAGCAGCTTAGTTTGGGGCGGTACCGGGGAG. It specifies CASSLVWGGTGE. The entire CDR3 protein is CASSLVWGGTGELFF.

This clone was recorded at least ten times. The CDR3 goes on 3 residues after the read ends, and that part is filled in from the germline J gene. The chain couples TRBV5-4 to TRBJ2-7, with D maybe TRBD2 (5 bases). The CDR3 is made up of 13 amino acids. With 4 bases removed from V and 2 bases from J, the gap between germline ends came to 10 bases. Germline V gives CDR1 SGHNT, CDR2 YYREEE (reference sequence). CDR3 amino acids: CASSLGGPYEQYF. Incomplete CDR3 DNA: TGTGCCAGCAGCCTAGGAGGCCCCTACGAG.

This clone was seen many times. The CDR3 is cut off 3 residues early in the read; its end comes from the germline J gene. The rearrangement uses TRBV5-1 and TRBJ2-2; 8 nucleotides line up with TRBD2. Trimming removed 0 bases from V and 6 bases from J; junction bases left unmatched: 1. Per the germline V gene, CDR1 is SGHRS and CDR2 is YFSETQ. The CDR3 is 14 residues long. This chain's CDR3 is CASSLEGLAGELFF. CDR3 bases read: TGCGCCAGCAGCTTGGAGGGACTAGCCGGGGAG.

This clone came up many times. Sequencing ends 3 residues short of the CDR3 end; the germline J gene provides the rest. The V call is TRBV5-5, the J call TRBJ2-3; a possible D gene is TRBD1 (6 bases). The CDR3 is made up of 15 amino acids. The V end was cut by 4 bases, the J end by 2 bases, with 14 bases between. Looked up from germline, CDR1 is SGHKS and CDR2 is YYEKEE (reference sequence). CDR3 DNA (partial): TGTGCCAGCAGCCTAAACAGGGCGCTCACAGATACG. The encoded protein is CASSLNRALTDT. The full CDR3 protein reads CASSLNRALTDTQYF.

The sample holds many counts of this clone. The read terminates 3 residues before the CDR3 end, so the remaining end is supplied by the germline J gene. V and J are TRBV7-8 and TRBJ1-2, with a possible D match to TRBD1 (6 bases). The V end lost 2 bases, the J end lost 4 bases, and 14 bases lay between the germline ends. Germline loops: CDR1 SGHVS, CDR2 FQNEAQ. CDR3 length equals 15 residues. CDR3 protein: CASSLLGGPGYGYTF. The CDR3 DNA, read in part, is TGTGCCAGCAGCTTATTGGGGGGGCCAGGCTATGGC.

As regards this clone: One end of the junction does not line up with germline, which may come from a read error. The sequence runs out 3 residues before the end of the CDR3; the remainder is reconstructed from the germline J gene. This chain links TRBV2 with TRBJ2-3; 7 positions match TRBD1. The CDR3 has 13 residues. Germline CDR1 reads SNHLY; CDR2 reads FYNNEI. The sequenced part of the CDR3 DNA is TGTGCCAGCAGACTTCCCGGGACAGAGACG. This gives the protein CASRLPGTET. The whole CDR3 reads CASRLPGTETQYF.

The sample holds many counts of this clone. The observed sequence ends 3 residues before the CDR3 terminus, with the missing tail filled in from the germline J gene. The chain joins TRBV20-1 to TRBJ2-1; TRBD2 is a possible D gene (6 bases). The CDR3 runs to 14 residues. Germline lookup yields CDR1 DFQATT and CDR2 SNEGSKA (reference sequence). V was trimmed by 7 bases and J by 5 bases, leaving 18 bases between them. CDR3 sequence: CSVEHVGGDNEQFF. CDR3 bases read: TGCAGTGTAGAGCACGTCGGGGGTGACAATGAG.

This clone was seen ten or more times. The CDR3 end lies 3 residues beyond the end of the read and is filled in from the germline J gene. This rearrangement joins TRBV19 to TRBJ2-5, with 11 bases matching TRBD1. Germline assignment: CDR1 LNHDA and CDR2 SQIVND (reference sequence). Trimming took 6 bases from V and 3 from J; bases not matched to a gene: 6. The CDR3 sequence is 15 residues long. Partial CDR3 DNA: TGTGCCAGTAGGTTCCGGGACAGGGGGGAAGAGACC. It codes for CASRFRDRGEET. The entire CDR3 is CASRFRDRGEETQYF. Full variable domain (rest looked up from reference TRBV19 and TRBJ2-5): DGGITQSPKYLFRKEGQNVTLSCEQNLNHDAMYWYRQDPGQGLRLIYYSQIVNDFQKGDIAEGYSVSREKKESFPLTVTSAQKNPTAFYLCASRFRDRGEETQYFGPGTRLLVL.

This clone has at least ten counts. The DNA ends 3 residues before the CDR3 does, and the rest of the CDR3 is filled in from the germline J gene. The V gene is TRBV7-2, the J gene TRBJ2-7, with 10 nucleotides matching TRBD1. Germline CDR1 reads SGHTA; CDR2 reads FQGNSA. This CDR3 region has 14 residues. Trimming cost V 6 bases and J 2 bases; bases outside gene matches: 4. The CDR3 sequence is CASRTGTGAYEQYF. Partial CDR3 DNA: TGTGCCAGCAGGACCGGGACAGGGGCCTACGAG.

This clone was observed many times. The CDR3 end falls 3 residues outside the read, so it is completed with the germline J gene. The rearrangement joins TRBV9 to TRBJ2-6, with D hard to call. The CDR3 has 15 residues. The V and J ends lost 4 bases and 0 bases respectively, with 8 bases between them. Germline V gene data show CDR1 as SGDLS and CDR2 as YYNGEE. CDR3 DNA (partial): TGTGCCAGCAGCTCCCGTTCCTCTGGGGCCAACGTC. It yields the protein CASSSRSSGANV. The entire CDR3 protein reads CASSSRSSGANVLTF.

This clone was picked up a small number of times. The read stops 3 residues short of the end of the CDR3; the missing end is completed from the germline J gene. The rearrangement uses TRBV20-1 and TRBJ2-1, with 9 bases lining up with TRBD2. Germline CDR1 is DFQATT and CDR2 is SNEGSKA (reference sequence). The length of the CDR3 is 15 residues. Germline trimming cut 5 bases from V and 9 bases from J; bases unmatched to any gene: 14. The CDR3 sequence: CSAPRWGGGAGEQFF. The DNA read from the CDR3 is TGCAGTGCTCCCCGTTGGGGCGGGGGGGCGGGTGAG.

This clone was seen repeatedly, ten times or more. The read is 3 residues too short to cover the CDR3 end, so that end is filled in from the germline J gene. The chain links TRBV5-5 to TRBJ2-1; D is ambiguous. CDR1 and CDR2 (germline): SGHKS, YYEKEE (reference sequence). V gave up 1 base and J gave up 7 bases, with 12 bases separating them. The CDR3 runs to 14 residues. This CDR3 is CASSLNVQSNEQFF. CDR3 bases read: TGTGCCAGCAGCTTGAACGTACAGAGTAATGAG.

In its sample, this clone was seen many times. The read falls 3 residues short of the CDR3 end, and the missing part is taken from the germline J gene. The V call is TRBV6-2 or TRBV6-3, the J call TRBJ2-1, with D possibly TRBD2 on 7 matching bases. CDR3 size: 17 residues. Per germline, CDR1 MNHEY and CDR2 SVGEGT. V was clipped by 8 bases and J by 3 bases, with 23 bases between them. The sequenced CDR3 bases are TGTGCCAGCTATTCCATATCAGGGGAGGGTTTCTACAATGAG. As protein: CASYSISGEGFYNE. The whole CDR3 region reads CASYSISGEGFYNEQFF.

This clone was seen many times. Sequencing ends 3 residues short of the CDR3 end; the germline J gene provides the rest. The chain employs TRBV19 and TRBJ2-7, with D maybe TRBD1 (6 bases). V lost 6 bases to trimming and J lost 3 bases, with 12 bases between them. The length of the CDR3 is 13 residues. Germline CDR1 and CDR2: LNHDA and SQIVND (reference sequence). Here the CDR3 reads CASREQGVYEQYF. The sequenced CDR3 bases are TGTGCCAGTAGGGAACAGGGTGTCTACGAG. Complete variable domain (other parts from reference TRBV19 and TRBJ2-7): DGGITQSPKYLFRKEGQNVTLSCEQNLNHDAMYWYRQDPGQGLRLIYYSQIVNDFQKGDIAEGYSVSREKKESFPLTVTSAQKNPTAFYLCASREQGVYEQYFGPGTRLTVT.

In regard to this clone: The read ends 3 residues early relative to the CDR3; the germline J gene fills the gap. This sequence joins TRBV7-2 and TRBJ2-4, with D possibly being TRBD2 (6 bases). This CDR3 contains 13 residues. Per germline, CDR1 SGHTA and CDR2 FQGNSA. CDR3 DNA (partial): TGTGCCAGCAGCCCGGGACTTAGCTATGGT. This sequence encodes CASSPGLSYG. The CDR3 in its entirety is CASSPGLSYGQYF.

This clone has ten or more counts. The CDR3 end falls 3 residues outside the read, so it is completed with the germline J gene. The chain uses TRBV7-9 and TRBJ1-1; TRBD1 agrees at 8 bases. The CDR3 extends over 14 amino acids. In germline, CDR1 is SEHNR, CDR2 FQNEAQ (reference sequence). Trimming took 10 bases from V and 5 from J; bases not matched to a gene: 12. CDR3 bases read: TGTGCCATCACCTACAAAGGACAGGGAACTGAA. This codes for CAITYKGQGTE. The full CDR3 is CAITYKGQGTEAFF.

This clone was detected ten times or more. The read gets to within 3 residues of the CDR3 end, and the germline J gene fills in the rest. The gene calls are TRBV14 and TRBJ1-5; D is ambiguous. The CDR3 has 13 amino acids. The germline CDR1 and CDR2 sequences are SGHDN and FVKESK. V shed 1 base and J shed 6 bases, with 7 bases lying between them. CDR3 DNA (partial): TGTGCCAGCAGCCAAGGAACTGGTCAGCCC. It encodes CASSQGTGQP. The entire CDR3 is CASSQGTGQPQHF.

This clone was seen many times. The CDR3 loop is CASSELNSGSTDTQYF. CDR3 DNA (partial): TGCGCCAGCAGCGAGCTAAATAGCGGGTCCACAGATACG. The chain carries TRBV10-1 and TRBJ2-3; 7 nucleotides match TRBD2. The CDR3 end lies 3 residues beyond the end of the read and is filled in from the germline J gene. The V and J ends lost 6 bases and 2 bases, in that order; junction bases with no gene match: 11. The CDR3 has 16 residues. From germline, CDR1 is WNHNN and CDR2 SYGVQD (reference sequence).